This is a list of T cell receptor beta chains from one sample in a study of blood T cell repertoires in COVID-19. TCRdb keeps only in-frame clones here, not all; method: immunoSEQ multiplex PCR. The sample carries 100,000 or so clones, approximately 83% recorded once. Sequencing input: PBMCs or T cells enriched from blood (not recorded which). The source of these receptors is a woman aged 45-60 years who had recovered from COVID-19. The CDR3 runs from the conserved cysteine through the conserved F or W. The order of the fields is J gene, clone size, D gene, V gene, CDR3 DNA, CDR3 protein. The D gene is left open where the match is weak. Where a row states a size, it is once, few, many or the class of an expanded clone; other rows omit it.

TRBJ2-3	.	TRBD1	TRBV2	TGTGCCAGCAGCACCACAGGGGGCAGGGGGGATACGCAGTATTTT	CASSTTGGRGDTQYF
TRBJ1-5	.	TRBD1	TRBV6-1	TGTGCCAGCAGTGAACCCGGGACAGGGGGCATCGGCAATCAGCCCCAGCATTTT	CASSEPGTGGIGNQPQHF
TRBJ2-7	.	TRBD1	TRBV20-1	TGCAGTGCTAGTGACAGGGGGGACGAGCAGTACTTC	CSASDRGDEQYF
TRBJ2-1	.	TRBD2	TRBV19	TGTGCCAGTAGTATAGTCAAAGCGGGGGAATCTGAGCAGTTCTTC	CASSIVKAGESEQFF
TRBJ2-2	.	TRBD1	TRBV4-2	TGTGCCAGCAGCCCTCGGACAGGGGCGACACCGACCGGGGAGCTGTTTTTT	CASSPRTGATPTGELFF
TRBJ2-6	.	.	TRBV24-1	TGTGCCACCAGTGAGACGAGGTCCTCTGGGGCCAACGTCCTGACTTTC	CATSETRSSGANVLTF
TRBJ1-2	.	.	TRBV6-5	TGTGCCAGCAGTTCACGACAACAGGGAGTCTACACCTTC	CASSSRQQGVYTF
TRBJ2-1	.	.	TRBV29-1	TGCAGCGTTGAAGATCGGGGACTGCCTTCCAATGAGCAGTTCTTC	CSVEDRGLPSNEQFF
TRBJ2-5	.	.	TRBV19	TGTGCCAGTAATGGGGACTTCGGGGAGACCCAGTACTTC	CASNGDFGETQYF
TRBJ2-5	.	TRBD1	TRBV2	TGTGCCAGCAGTGTGGAAGGGACAGGCCAAGAGACCCAGTACTTC	CASSVEGTGQETQYF
TRBJ1-4	.	.	TRBV7-9	TGTGCCAGCAGCTTAGTCGATGAAAAACTGTTTTTT	CASSLVDEKLFF
TRBJ2-7	.	TRBD1	TRBV6-5	TGTGCCAGCAGTAGGGGGCCCAACGAGCAGTACTTC	CASSRGPNEQYF
TRBJ1-2	.	.	TRBV5-1	TGCGCCAGCAGCTTGCCCACCGGGACTTATGGCTACACCTTC	CASSLPTGTYGYTF
TRBJ1-1	.	.	TRBV28	TGTGCCAGCAGCTCCGGGACACCGAACACTGAAGCTTTCTTT	CASSSGTPNTEAFF
TRBJ2-7	.	TRBD1	TRBV7-9	TGTGCCAGCAGCTTAGGGACAGGGTTCGAGCAGTACTTC	CASSLGTGFEQYF
TRBJ2-3	few	.	TRBV6-5	TGTGCCAGCAGCCGTCGTGGCGACTTCTCGCAGTATTTT	CASSRRGDFSQYF
TRBJ2-3	.	.	TRBV6-5	TGTGCCAGCAGTATACTAGCTACGAGCACAGATACGCAGTATTTT	CASSILATSTDTQYF
TRBJ2-5	.	.	TRBV2	TGTGCCAGCGGCCCGAAAGTTTCCGAGACCCAGTACTTC	CASGPKVSETQYF
TRBJ2-3	.	.	TRBV7-3	TGTGCCAGCAGCTTAACAGGAGCATTGACAGATACGCAGTATTTT	CASSLTGALTDTQYF
TRBJ1-2	once	TRBD1	TRBV9	TGTGCCAGCAGCGAACCTCAGGGGGGAAGCAACTATGGCTACACCTTC	CASSEPQGGSNYGYTF
TRBJ2-5	.	TRBD1	TRBV5-4	TGTGCCAGCAGCCTAGGACAGGGAGAGACCCAGTACTTC	CASSLGQGETQYF
TRBJ2-7	.	.	TRBV4-1	TGCGCCAGCAGCCAACCAGTCAGAGGAACCTACGAGCAGTACTTC	CASSQPVRGTYEQYF
TRBJ1-1	.	.	TRBV11-1	TGTGCCAGCAGCTCCAGGGTCTTGAACACTGAAGCTTTCTTT	CASSSRVLNTEAFF
TRBJ1-1	.	.	TRBV5-6	TGTGCCAGCAGCTCGCCGGGACTTAGGAACACTGAAGCTTTCTTT	CASSSPGLRNTEAFF
TRBJ1-2	.	.	TRBV6-5	TGTGCCAGCAGTTACTCGGAGGGTGACTATGGCTACACCTTC	CASSYSEGDYGYTF
TRBJ1-2	.	.	TRBV28	TGTGCCAGCAGGATGTTAAGGGGGACTAACTATGGCTACACCTTC	CASRMLRGTNYGYTF
TRBJ1-5	.	TRBD1	TRBV29-1	TGCAGCGTTGTTACAGGGGAGAGTCAGCCCCAGCATTTT	CSVVTGESQPQHF
TRBJ2-7	few	.	TRBV5-6	TGTGCCAGCAGCTCCCGGAAGGGGGAGCAGTACTTC	CASSSRKGEQYF
TRBJ2-3	.	TRBD1	TRBV7-9	TGTGCCAGCAGCCCCGGGACAGTTAGCACAGATACGCAGTATTTT	CASSPGTVSTDTQYF
TRBJ1-1	.	.	TRBV6-5	TGTGCCAGCAGACAGGTGCACACTGAAGCTTTCTTT	CASRQVHTEAFF
TRBJ2-2	.	.	TRBV6-1	TGTGCCAGCAGTGAGACAGTAAACACCGGGGAGCTGTTTTTT	CASSETVNTGELFF
TRBJ1-1	.	.	TRBV12-3/TRBV12-4	TGTGCCAGCAGTCCTACACTAAACACTGAAGCTTTCTTT	CASSPTLNTEAFF
TRBJ1-1	.	TRBD1	TRBV18	TGTGCCAGCTCACCGAGACAGGGGTCGAACACTGAAGCTTTCTTT	CASSPRQGSNTEAFF
TRBJ1-3	many	TRBD1	TRBV5-1	TGCGCCAGCAGCTTATCAGGGGGCACTGGAAACACCATATATTTT	CASSLSGGTGNTIYF
TRBJ1-2	.	.	TRBV30	TGTGCCTGGAGTGTGACAGGCTATGGCTACGCCTTC	CAWSVTGYGYAF
TRBJ2-7	.	.	TRBV5-5	TGTGCCAGCAGCTTGGACAGGGAGTCCTACGAGCAGTACTTC	CASSLDRESYEQYF
TRBJ1-2	.	TRBD1	TRBV29-1	TGCAGCGTCTCCACGCCTGACAGGGCCTATGGCTACACCTTC	CSVSTPDRAYGYTF
TRBJ2-2	.	.	TRBV5-1	TGCGCCAGCAGCTGGGACTGGGAAAGGAGCGGGGAGCTGTTTTTT	CASSWDWERSGELFF
TRBJ1-1	.	.	TRBV7-8	TGTGCCAGCAGCTTAAGCGAGAGCCTAGACACTGAAGCTTTCTTT	CASSLSESLDTEAFF
TRBJ2-1	.	TRBD2	TRBV29-1	TGCAGCGTTGGGACTAGCGGTTACAATGAGCAGTTCTTC	CSVGTSGYNEQFF
TRBJ2-5	.	TRBD1	TRBV7-9	TGTGCCAGCAGCTTAGGTTGGGGACAGGACCAAGAGACCCAGTACTTC	CASSLGWGQDQETQYF
TRBJ1-2	few	.	TRBV7-9	TGTGCCAGCAGCTTAGAATTCCAGGATAACTATGGCTACACCTTC	CASSLEFQDNYGYTF
TRBJ2-5	.	.	TRBV13	TGTGCCAGCAGCCCGCGACAGCAAGAGACCCAGTACTTC	CASSPRQQETQYF
TRBJ2-3	few	TRBD1	TRBV29-1	TGCAGCGTTGAAGGTTGGACAGGGGCCACAGATACGCAGTATTTT	CSVEGWTGATDTQYF
TRBJ1-2	.	.	TRBV6-5	TGTGCCAGCAGTTACTCGAGGATCCCGAAGGGCTACACCTTC	CASSYSRIPKGYTF
TRBJ1-1	.	TRBD1	TRBV5-1	TGCGCCAGCAACCCGGACAGGGGGTTGAACACTGAAGCTTTCTTT	CASNPDRGLNTEAFF
TRBJ1-1	.	TRBD1	TRBV9	TGTGCCAGCAGCGTAAGGGACAGGGATTTTGAAGCTTTCTTT	CASSVRDRDFEAFF
TRBJ1-3	.	TRBD1	TRBV29-1	TGCAGCGTTGAAAACGAAGAGACAGGGAGTAACTCTGGAAACACCATATATTTT	CSVENEETGSNSGNTIYF
TRBJ1-1	.	.	TRBV30	TGTCGGGGTTGGTCAGGCACTGAAGCTTTCTTT	CRGWSGTEAFF
TRBJ2-7	.	TRBD1	TRBV5-1	TGCGCCAGCAGCCCGACAGGGGAGTTTTACGAGCAGTACTTC	CASSPTGEFYEQYF
TRBJ1-2	.	.	TRBV19	TGTGCCAGTAGAAGAGGAACCAACTATGGCTACACCTTC	CASRRGTNYGYTF
TRBJ2-3	.	TRBD2	TRBV15	TGTGCCACCAGTCGGGCGGGAGCGGGGGAGACAGATACGCAGTATTTT	CATSRAGAGETDTQYF
TRBJ1-1	.	TRBD1	TRBV28	TGTGCCACCCTGACAGGGGACACTGAAGCTTTCTTT	CATLTGDTEAFF
TRBJ2-1	.	TRBD2	TRBV30	TGTGCCTGGAGTGACCCGGGGACTAGGACTAGCGGGAGAGGGGAGCAGTTCTTC	CAWSDPGTRTSGRGEQFF